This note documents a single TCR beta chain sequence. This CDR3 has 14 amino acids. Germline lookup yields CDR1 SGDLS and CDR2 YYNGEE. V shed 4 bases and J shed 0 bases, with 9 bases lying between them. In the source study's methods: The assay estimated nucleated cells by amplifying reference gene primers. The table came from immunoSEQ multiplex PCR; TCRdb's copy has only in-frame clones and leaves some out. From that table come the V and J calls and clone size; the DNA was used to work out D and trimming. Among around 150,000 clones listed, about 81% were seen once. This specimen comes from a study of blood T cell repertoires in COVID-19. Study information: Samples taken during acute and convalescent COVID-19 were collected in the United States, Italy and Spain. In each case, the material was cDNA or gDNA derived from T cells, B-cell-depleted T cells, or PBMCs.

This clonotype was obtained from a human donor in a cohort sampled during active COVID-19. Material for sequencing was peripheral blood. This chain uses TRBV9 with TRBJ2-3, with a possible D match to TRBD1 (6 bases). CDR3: CASSTQGSTDTQYF. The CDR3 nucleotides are TGTGCCAGCAGCACCCAGGGGAGCACAGATACGCAGTATTTT.